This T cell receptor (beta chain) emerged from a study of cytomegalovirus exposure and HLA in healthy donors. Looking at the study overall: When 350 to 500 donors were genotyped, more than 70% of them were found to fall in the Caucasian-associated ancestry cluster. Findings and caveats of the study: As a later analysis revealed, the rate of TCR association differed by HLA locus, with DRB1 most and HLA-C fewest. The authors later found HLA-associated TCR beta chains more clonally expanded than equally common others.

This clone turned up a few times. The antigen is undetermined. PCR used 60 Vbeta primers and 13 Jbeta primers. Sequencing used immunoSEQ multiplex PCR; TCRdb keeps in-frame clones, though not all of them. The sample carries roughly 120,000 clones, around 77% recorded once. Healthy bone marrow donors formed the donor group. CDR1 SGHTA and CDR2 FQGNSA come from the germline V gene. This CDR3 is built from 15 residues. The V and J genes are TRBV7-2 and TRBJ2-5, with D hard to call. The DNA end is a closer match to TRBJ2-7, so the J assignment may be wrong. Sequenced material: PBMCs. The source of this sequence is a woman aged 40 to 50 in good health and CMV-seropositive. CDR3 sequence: CASSLGWSSSYEQYF. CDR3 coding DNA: TGTGCCAGCAGCTTAGGTTGGAGCAGCTCCTACGAGCAGTACTTC.